Presented here are 23 T cell receptor beta chains from one specimen sequenced in a study of OX40 agonist ivuxolimab in advanced cancers. Repertoires were generated with immunoSEQ multiplex PCR, while TCRdb's copy carries only in-frame clones and drops some. The sample lists around 97,000 clones; 84% were seen once. Sequenced material: CD4+ or CD8+ T cells sorted from blood, taken in a trial of the OX40 agonist ivuxolimab. All receptors come from an adult with an advanced solid tumor such as melanoma, head and neck, liver or kidney cancer.

V is TRBV19 and J is TRBJ2-1; D is ambiguous. The CDR3 covers 12 residues. Trimming shortened V by 3 bases and J by 6 bases, and 6 bases separated the two germline ends. CDR1 is LNHDA, CDR2 SQIVND, per germline (reference sequence). The CDR3 is CASSMVGNEQFF. The CDR3 DNA is TGTGCCAGTAGTATGGTCGGCAATGAGCAGTTCTTC.

The chain recombines TRBV4-1 with TRBJ2-3, with D perhaps matching TRBD1 or TRBD2 (5 bases each). This CDR3 has 16 residues. The V gene's germline CDR1 is MGHRA and CDR2 YSYEKL. The V end was cut by 0 bases, the J end by 0 bases, with 10 bases between. CDR3 loop: CASSQDLGDSTDTQYF. As DNA, the CDR3 is TGCGCCAGCAGCCAAGATTTAGGGGACAGCACAGATACGCAGTATTTT.

The chain couples TRBV5-5 to TRBJ1-3, with D maybe TRBD1 (6 bases). The ends were cut back, 5 bases at V and 4 bases at J, with 13 bases in the middle. Germline V CDR1 and CDR2: SGHKS, YYEKEE (reference sequence). The CDR3 runs 14 residues. The CDR3 DNA reads TGTGCCAGCAGGCCCGGGGGGCGAGGAAACACCATATATTTT. Translated, it gives CASRPGGRGNTIYF.

The V gene is TRBV6-5, the J gene TRBJ2-1; 11 bases are a match to TRBD2. Trimming took 5 bases from V and 5 from J; bases not matched to a gene: 2. The germline CDR1 and CDR2 sequences are MNHEY and SVGAGI. The CDR3 has 14 amino acids. CDR3 nucleotides: TGTGCCAGCAGTATGGGACTAGCGGACAATGAGCAGTTCTTC. Protein product: CASSMGLADNEQFF.

The chain carries TRBV7-9 and TRBJ1-3; D ambiguous. Trimming pared 1 base from V and 7 bases from J, leaving 14 bases between. The germline V gene has CDR1 SEHNR and CDR2 FQNEAQ (reference sequence). The CDR3 sequence is 15 residues long. This chain's CDR3 is CASSLGWADRNTIYF. CDR3 coding DNA: TGTGCCAGCAGCTTAGGCTGGGCGGATCGGAACACCATATATTTT.

This chain links TRBV2 with TRBJ2-2, with D unresolved. The V gene's germline CDR1 is SNHLY and CDR2 FYNNEI. The CDR3 is 16 amino acids. Between the trimmed V and J ends, which lost 1 base and 2 bases, there was a span of 11 bases. The CDR3 DNA is TGTGCCAGCAGTGAAGGCTTGCGGAGTAACACCGGGGAGCTGTTTTTT. This encodes CASSEGLRSNTGELFF.

This sequence joins TRBV5-4 and TRBJ2-2; either TRBD1 or TRBD2 may supply D (5 bases each). The germline V gene encodes CDR1 SGHNT and CDR2 YYREEE (reference sequence). CDR3 size: 14 residues. Trimming removed 2 bases from V and 6 bases from J, with 11 bases in between. The chain's CDR3 is CASSFSRGAGELFF. DNA for the CDR3: TGTGCCAGCAGCTTTTCTAGAGGGGCCGGGGAGCTGTTTTTT.

Written as DNA, the CDR3 is TGTGCCAGCAACAGGCCTAATTCACCCCTCCACTTT. It is translated as CASNRPNSPLHF. J is TRBJ1-6 and V is TRBV6-5, with D perhaps TRBD1 (5 bases). V was shortened by 7 bases and J by 6 bases, with 7 bases between the two germline ends. Looked up from germline, CDR1 is MNHEY and CDR2 is SVGAGI. This CDR3 region has 12 residues.

This clone was recorded once. The junction departs from germline at one end; a sequencing error may be responsible. The genes are TRBV7-9 and TRBJ2-1; maybe TRBD1 (5 bases). The CDR3 loop spans 12 amino acids. The V gene's germline CDR1 is SEHNR and CDR2 FQNEAQ (reference sequence). The CDR3 DNA reads TGTGCCAGCAGCTTAGTTCGGTTAGGGGAAGTCTTC. Amino acid sequence: CASSLVRLGEVF.

The chain joins TRBV2 to TRBJ2-3; 12 bases match TRBD2. This CDR3 contains 14 residues. Germline V gene data show CDR1 as SNHLY and CDR2 as FYNNEI. V gave up 6 bases and J gave up 7 bases; unmatched junction bases: 5. The CDR3 region is CASSLAGGPYTQYF. DNA of the CDR3: TGTGCCAGCAGCCTAGCGGGGGGGCCCTATACGCAGTATTTT.

The CDR3 DNA is TGTGCCAGCAGCGTAGTAGCCGGGACACAGTACAATGAGCAGTTCTTC. It translates to CASSVVAGTQYNEQFF. The rearrangement joins TRBV9 to TRBJ2-1, with D perhaps TRBD1 (6 bases). Trimming left V 0 bases short and J 4 bases short, with 14 bases between. Germline CDR1 SGDLS, CDR2 YYNGEE. This CDR3 region has 16 residues. Variable domain in full (rest from reference TRBV9 and TRBJ2-1): DSGVTQTPKHLITATGQRVTLRCSPRSGDLSVYWYQQSLDQGLQFLIQYYNGEERAKGNILERFSAQQFPDLHSELNLSSLELGDSALYFCASSVVAGTQYNEQFFGPGTRLTVL.

The chain uses TRBV5-6 and TRBJ2-7, with TRBD1 matching 7 bases. The germline V gene encodes CDR1 SGHDT and CDR2 YYEEEE. The V segment lost 3 bases and the J segment 2 bases; nucleotides outside the gene matches: 2. CDR3 length: 13 amino acids. The CDR3 sequence: CASSSGQTYEQYF. As DNA, the CDR3 is TGTGCCAGCAGCTCGGGACAGACCTACGAGCAGTACTTC.

This clone is a singleton in its sample. The CDR3 is CASSLVGYEQYF. CDR3 sequence (DNA): TGTGCCAGCAGCTTAGTCGGCTACGAGCAGTACTTC. This sequence joins TRBV7-2 and TRBJ2-7; D is uncertain. This CDR3 spans 12 amino acids. CDR1 and CDR2 from the germline V gene are SGHTA and FQGNSA. V was cut by 1 base and J by 3 bases, with 4 bases left in between.

The chain uses TRBV4-3 and TRBJ2-3; D unclear. V lost 4 bases to trimming and J lost 1 base, with 12 bases between them. The CDR3 spans 15 residues. Germline CDR1 LGHNA, CDR2 YSLEER. For the CDR3, the DNA is TGCGCCAGCAGCCTACTGGGCTCTGGCACAGATACGCAGTATTTT. Translation gives CASSLLGSGTDTQYF.

This clone appeared a single time. This sequence joins TRBV9 and TRBJ2-7; D is uncertain. This CDR3 spans 12 amino acids. Germline CDR1 and CDR2: SGDLS and YYNGEE. V lost 3 bases to trimming and J lost 6 bases, with 10 bases between them. This CDR3 is CASSAPFGEQYF. CDR3 sequence (DNA): TGTGCCAGCAGCGCCCCTTTCGGCGAGCAGTACTTC.

V usage is TRBV2 and J usage is TRBJ2-7; the D call may be TRBD1 or TRBD2 (5 bases each). Per the germline V gene, CDR1 is SNHLY and CDR2 is FYNNEI. This CDR3 has 14 residues. V was pared by 9 bases and J by 0 bases, with 15 bases between. This CDR3 reads CARTRDPYSYEQYF. DNA for the CDR3: TGTGCCAGGACCCGGGACCCCTACTCCTACGAGCAGTACTTC.

This rearrangement joins TRBV2 to TRBJ1-1; D remains unclear. The V gene's germline CDR1 is SNHLY and CDR2 FYNNEI. V was shortened by 6 bases and J by 3 bases, with 11 bases between the two germline ends. The CDR3 has 13 amino acids. The CDR3 protein is CASRDREDTEAFF. CDR3 nucleotide sequence: TGTGCCAGCAGGGACCGGGAGGACACTGAAGCTTTCTTT.

J is TRBJ1-5 and V is TRBV10-2; D gene unclear. Germline values: CDR1 WSHSY, CDR2 SAAADI. V shed 7 bases and J shed 4 bases, with 17 bases lying between them. The CDR3 loop spans 15 amino acids. DNA for the CDR3: TGCGCCAGCACCCCTCTTACCGACATTAATCAGCCCCAGCATTTT. This translates into CASTPLTDINQPQHF.

The chain is built from TRBV5-1 and TRBJ2-7; no clear D. V lost 5 bases and J 1 base, leaving 7 bases between the germline ends. Germline V gene sequence: CDR1 SGHRS, CDR2 YFSETQ. The CDR3 has 12 residues. The CDR3 loop reads CASRVGSYEQYF. As DNA, the CDR3 is TGCGCCAGCAGGGTGGGATCCTACGAGCAGTACTTC.

This clone was observed a single time. This chain joins TRBV10-3 and TRBJ2-1, with 9 bases fitting TRBD2. From germline, CDR1 is ENHRY and CDR2 SYGVKD. This CDR3 is built from 16 residues. V lost 7 bases, J lost 3 bases, and 10 bases stayed unmatched. Here the CDR3 reads CAIKEGGGAHYNEQFF. The CDR3 nucleotides are TGTGCCATCAAAGAGGGCGGGGGGGCACACTACAATGAGCAGTTCTTC.

The genes are TRBV9 and TRBJ2-7; D call uncertain. CDR1 is SGDLS, CDR2 YYNGEE, per germline. The length of the CDR3 is 14 residues. V dropped 4 bases and J dropped 2 bases, with 13 bases sitting between them. The CDR3 loop reads CASSPREVPYEQYF. In nucleotides, the CDR3 is TGTGCCAGCAGCCCGAGAGAGGTTCCCTACGAGCAGTACTTC.

This clone was recorded at least ten times. The J gene is TRBJ2-7, the V gene TRBV7-6, with D hard to call. The CDR3 is made up of 14 amino acids. CDR1 is SGHVS and CDR2 is FNYEAQ in the germline V gene. Trimming took 4 bases from V and 2 from J, leaving 12 bases between them. CDR3 sequence reads: CASSSSETTYEQYF. DNA of the CDR3: TGTGCCAGCAGCTCCTCCGAGACAACCTACGAGCAGTACTTC.

The chain combines TRBV11-2 with TRBJ2-7; TRBD1 might be the D (5 bases). The V gene lost 7 bases and the J gene lost 0 bases, with 13 bases spanning the gap. The CDR3 totals 14 residues. The V gene's germline CDR1 is SGHAT and CDR2 FQNNGV. In nucleotides, the CDR3 is TGTGCCAGCACCACGACAGTTTACTCCTACGAGCAGTACTTC. Residues: CASTTTVYSYEQYF.